This entry features one T cell receptor (beta chain) sequence. Original handling: Amplified reference gene primers provided the basis for estimating nucleated cell counts. TCRdb keeps only in-frame clones here, not all; method: immunoSEQ multiplex PCR. V and J calls plus clone size are reproduced from that table; the DNA served to infer D and trimming. The sample shows 150,000 to 190,000 clones, approximately 81% of them seen only once. The sample belongs to a study of blood T cell repertoires in COVID-19. Study summary: The analysed material was cDNA or gDNA that came from T cells, B-cell-depleted T cells, or PBMCs.

The sample consisted of peripheral blood. The sequence derives from an older woman with COVID-19, enrolled during active disease.

CDR3 protein: CATSDFVGQGSGEQFF. In nucleotides, the CDR3 is TGTGCCACCAGTGATTTCGTGGGACAGGGATCTGGGGAGCAGTTCTTC. The chain recombines TRBV24-1 with TRBJ2-1; TRBD1 matches 9 bases. V lost 1 base to trimming and J lost 10 bases; unmatched junction nucleotides: 10. Germline V lookup: CDR1 KGHDR, CDR2 SFDVKD. There are 16 residues in the CDR3.